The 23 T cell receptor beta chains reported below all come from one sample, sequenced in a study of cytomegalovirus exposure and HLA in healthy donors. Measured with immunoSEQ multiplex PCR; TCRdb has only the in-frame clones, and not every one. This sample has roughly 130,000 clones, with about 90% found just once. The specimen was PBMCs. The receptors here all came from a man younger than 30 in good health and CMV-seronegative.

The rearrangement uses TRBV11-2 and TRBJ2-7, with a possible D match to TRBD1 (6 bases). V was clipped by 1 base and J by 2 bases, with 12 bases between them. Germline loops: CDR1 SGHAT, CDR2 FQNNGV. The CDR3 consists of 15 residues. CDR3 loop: CASSLGRQAAYEQYF. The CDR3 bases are TGTGCCAGCAGCTTAGGGAGACAGGCGGCCTACGAGCAGTACTTC.

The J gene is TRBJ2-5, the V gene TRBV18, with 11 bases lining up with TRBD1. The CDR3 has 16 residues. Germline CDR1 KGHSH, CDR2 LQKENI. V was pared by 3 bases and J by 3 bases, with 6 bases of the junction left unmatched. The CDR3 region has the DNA TGTGCCAGCTCACCTTCCGGGACAGGGGGGGAAGAGACCCAGTACTTC. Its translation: CASSPSGTGGEETQYF. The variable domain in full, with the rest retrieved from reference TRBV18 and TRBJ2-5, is NAGVMQNPRHLVRRRGQEARLRCSPMKGHSHVYWYRQLPEEGLKFMVYLQKENIIDESGMPKERFSAEFPKEGPSILRIQQVVRGDSAAYFCASSPSGTGGEETQYFGPGTRLLVL.

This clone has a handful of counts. CDR3 in DNA: TGTGCCAGCAGCTTGACTAGCGGGAGGACTTCGGAGCAGTACTTC. It codes for CASSLTSGRTSEQYF. The chain couples TRBV7-9 to TRBJ2-7; 13 bases are shared with TRBD2. In germline, CDR1 is SEHNR, CDR2 FQNEAQ (reference sequence). J lost 7 bases, V lost 3 bases, and 6 bases had no gene match. The CDR3 length is 15 residues.

CDR3 sequence: CASSQVGGSTNEKLFF. CDR3 bases: TGCGCCAGCAGCCAAGTAGGGGGTTCGACTAATGAAAAACTGTTTTTT. The gene calls are TRBV4-1 and TRBJ1-4; D might be TRBD1 (6 bases). V lost 1 base and J lost 2, with 11 bases in between. The CDR3 is 16 amino acids. CDR1 is MGHRA and CDR2 is YSYEKL in the germline V gene.

The CDR3 DNA sequence: TGTGCCAGCAGCTTAACTAGCGGGAGGGCAGATACGCAGTATTTT. Protein product: CASSLTSGRADTQYF. The chain links TRBV7-2 to TRBJ2-3; 13 nucleotides match TRBD2. This CDR3 contains 15 residues. Trimming took 2 bases from V and 4 from J; bases not matched to a gene: 0. CDR1 is SGHTA, CDR2 FQGNSA, per germline.

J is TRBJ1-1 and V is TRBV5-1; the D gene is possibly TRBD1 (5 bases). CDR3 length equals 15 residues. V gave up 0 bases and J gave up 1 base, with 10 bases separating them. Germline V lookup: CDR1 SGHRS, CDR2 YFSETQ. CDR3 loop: CASSLVDRRNTEAFF. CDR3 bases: TGCGCCAGCAGCTTGGTTGACAGAAGGAACACTGAAGCTTTCTTT. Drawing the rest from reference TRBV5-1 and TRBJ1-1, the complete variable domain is KAGVTQTPRYLIKTRGQQVTLSCSPISGHRSVSWYQQTPGQGLQFLFEYFSETQRNKGNFPGRFSGRQFSNSRSEMNVSTLELGDSALYLCASSLVDRRNTEAFFGQGTRLTVV.

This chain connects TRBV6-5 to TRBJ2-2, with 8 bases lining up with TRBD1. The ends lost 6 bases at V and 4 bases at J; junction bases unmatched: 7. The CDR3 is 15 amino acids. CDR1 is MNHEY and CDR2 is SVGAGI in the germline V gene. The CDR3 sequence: CASRLGQGFTGELFF. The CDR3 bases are TGTGCCAGCAGGCTAGGACAGGGATTCACCGGGGAGCTGTTTTTT.

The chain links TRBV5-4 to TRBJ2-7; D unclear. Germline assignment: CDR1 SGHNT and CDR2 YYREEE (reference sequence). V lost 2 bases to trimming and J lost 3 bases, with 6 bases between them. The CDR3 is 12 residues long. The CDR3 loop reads CASSFNSYEQYF. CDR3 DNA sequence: TGTGCCAGCAGCTTTAACAGCTACGAGCAGTACTTC. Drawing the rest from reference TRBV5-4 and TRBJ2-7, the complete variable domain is ETGVTQSPTHLIKTRGQQVTLRCSSQSGHNTVSWYQQALGQGPQFIFQYYREEENGRGNFPPRFSGLQFPNYSSELNVNALELDDSALYLCASSFNSYEQYFGPGTRLTVT.

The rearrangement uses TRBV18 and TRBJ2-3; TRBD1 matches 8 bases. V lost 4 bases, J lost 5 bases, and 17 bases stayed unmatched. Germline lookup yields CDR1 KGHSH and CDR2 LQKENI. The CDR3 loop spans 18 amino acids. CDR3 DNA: TGTGCCAGCTCACTCTACCTCGGACAGGGAAAGGGTAGAGATACGCAGTATTTT. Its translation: CASSLYLGQGKGRDTQYF. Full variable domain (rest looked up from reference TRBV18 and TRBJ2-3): NAGVMQNPRHLVRRRGQEARLRCSPMKGHSHVYWYRQLPEEGLKFMVYLQKENIIDESGMPKERFSAEFPKEGPSILRIQQVVRGDSAAYFCASSLYLGQGKGRDTQYFGPGTRLTVL.

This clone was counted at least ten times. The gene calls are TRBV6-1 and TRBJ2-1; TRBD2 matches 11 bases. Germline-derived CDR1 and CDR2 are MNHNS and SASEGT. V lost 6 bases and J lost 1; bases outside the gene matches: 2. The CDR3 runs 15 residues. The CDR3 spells CASSVAGGSYNEQFF. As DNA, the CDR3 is TGTGCCAGCAGCGTAGCGGGAGGGTCCTACAATGAGCAGTTCTTC.

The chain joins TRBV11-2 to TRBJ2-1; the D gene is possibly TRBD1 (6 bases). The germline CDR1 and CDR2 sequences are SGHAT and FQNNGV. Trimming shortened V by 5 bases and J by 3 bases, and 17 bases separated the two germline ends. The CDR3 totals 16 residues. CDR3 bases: TGTGCCAGCAGCCGGGTTTTGCAGGGGCGCTACAATGAGCAGTTCTTC. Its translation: CASSRVLQGRYNEQFF.

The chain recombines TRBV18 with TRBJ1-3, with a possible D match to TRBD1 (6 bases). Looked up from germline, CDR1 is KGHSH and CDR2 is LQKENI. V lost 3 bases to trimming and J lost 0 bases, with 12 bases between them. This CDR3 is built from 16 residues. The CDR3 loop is CASSPGGQTSGNTIYF. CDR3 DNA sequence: TGTGCCAGCTCACCTGGGGGCCAGACCTCTGGAAACACCATATATTTT.

The CDR3 reads CASSYSGLAGSYEQYF. The DNA for the CDR3 is TGTGCCAGCAGTTACTCGGGACTAGCGGGATCCTACGAGCAGTACTTC. This chain connects TRBV6-5 to TRBJ2-7, with 13 bases lining up with TRBD2. The CDR3 extends over 16 amino acids. Germline V lookup: CDR1 MNHEY, CDR2 SVGAGI. V lost 0 bases, J lost 1 base, and 0 bases stayed unmatched.

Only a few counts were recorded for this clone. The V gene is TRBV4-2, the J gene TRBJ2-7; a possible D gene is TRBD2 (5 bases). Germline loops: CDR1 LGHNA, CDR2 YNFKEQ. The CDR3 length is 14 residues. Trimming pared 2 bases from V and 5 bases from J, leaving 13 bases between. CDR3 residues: CASSQFAGGNEQYF. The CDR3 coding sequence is TGTGCCAGCAGCCAATTCGCAGGAGGAAACGAGCAGTACTTC.

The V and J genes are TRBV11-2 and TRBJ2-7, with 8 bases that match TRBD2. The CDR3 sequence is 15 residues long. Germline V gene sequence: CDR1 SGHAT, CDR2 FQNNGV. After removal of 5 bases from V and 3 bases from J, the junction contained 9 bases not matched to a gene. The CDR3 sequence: CASSPGTREFYEQYF. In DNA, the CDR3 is TGTGCCAGCAGCCCCGGGACTAGAGAGTTCTACGAGCAGTACTTC.

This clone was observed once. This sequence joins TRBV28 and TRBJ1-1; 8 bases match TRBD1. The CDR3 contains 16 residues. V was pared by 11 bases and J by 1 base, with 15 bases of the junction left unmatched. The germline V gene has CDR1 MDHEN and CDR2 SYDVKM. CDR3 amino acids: CAGHSGQATGNTEAFF. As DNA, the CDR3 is TGTGCCGGCCACTCGGGACAGGCTACGGGGAACACTGAAGCTTTCTTT.

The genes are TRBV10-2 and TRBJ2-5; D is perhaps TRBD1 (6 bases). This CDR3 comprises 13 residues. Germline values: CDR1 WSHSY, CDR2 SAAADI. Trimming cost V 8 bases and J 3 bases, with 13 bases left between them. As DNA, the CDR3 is TGCGCCAGCTGCCGGGACAAGGAAGAGACCCAGTACTTC. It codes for CASCRDKEETQYF.

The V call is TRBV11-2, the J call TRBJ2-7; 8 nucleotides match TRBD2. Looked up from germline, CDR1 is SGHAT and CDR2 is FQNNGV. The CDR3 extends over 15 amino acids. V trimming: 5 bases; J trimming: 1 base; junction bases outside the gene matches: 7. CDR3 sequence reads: CASSVGLVGSYEQYF. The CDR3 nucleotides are TGTGCCAGCAGCGTGGGACTAGTAGGGTCCTACGAGCAGTACTTC.

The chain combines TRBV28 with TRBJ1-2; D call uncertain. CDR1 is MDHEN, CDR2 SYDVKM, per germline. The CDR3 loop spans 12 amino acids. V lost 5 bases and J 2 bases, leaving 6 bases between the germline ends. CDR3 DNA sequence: TGTGCCAGCAGTGAGGGAAACTATGGCTACACCTTC. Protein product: CASSEGNYGYTF.

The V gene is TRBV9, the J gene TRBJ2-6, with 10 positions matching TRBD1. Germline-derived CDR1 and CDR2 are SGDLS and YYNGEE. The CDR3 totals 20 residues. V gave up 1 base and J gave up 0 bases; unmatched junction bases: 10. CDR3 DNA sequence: TGTGCCAGCAGCGTAAGGACAGGGGGTTACCTTCTCTCTGGGGCCAACGTCCTGACTTTC. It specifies CASSVRTGGYLLSGANVLTF.

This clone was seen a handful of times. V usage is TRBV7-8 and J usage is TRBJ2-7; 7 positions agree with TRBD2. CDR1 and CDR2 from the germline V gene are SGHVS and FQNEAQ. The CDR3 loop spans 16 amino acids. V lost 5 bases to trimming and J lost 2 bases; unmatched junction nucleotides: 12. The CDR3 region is CASSPRVASGAYEQYF. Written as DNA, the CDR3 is TGTGCCAGCAGCCCCCGAGTTGCTAGCGGTGCCTACGAGCAGTACTTC.

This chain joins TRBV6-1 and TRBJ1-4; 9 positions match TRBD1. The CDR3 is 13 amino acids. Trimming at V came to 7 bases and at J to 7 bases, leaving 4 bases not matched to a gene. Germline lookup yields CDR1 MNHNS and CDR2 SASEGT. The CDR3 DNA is TGTGCCAGCACAGACAGGGGGGGTGAAAAACTGTTTTTT. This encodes CASTDRGGEKLFF.

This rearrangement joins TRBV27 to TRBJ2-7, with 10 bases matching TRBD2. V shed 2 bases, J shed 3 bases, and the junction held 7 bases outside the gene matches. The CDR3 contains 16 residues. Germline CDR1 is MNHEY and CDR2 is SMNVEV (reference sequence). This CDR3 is CASSLRFGTSDYEQYF. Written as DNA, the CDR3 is TGTGCCAGCAGTTTAAGGTTCGGGACTAGCGACTACGAGCAGTACTTC.